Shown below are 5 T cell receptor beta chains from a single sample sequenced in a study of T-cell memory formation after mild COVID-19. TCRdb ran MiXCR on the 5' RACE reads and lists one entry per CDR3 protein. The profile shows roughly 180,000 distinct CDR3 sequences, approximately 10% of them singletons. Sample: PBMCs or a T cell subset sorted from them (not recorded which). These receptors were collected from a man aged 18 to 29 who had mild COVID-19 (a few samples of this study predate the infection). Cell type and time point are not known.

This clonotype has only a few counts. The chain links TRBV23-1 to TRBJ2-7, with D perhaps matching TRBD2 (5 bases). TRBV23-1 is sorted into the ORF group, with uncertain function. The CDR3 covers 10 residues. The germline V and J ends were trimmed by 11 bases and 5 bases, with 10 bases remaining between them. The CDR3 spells CAPTEDEQYF. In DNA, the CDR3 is TGCGCCCCCACGGAGGACGAGCAGTACTTC.

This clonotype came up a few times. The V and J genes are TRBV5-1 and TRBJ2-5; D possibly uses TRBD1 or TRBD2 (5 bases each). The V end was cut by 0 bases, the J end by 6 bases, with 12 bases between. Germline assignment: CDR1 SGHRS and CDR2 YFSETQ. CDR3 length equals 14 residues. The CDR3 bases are TGCGCCAGCAGCTTGGGAGGGGTTGGTAAGACCCAGTACTTC. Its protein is CASSLGGVGKTQYF.

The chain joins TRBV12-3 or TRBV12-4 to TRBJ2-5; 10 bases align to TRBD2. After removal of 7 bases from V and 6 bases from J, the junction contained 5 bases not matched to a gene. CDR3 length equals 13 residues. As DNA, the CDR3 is TGTGCCAGCACGGCTAGCGGGGGTCAGACCCAGTACTTC. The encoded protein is CASTASGGQTQYF.

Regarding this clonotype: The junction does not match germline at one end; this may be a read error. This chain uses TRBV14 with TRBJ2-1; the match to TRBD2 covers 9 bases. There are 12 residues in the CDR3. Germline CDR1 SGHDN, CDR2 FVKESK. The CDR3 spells CASSQQRGAFLF. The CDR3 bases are TGTGCCAGCAGCCAACAGCGGGGGGCCTTCCTCTTC.

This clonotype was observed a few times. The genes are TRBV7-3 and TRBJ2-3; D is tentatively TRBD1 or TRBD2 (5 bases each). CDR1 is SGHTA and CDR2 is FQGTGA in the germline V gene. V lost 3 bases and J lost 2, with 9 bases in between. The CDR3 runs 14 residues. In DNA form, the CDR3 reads TGTGCCAGCAGCTTTGGGGGAGACACAGATACGCAGTATTTT. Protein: CASSFGGDTDTQYF.